This TCR beta chain was sequenced during a study of T cell responses to AZD1222 COVID-19 vaccine. Clones were read by immunoSEQ multiplex PCR, and TCRdb kept only the in-frame ones, dropping some. Of 150,000 to 200,000 clones in the sample, about 94% were seen once. The ends were cut back, 2 bases at V and 4 bases at J, with 11 bases in the middle. Per germline, CDR1 MGHRA and CDR2 YSYEKL. The CDR3 loop spans 14 amino acids. V and J are TRBV4-1 and TRBJ1-1; D is perhaps TRBD1 (6 bases). The sequenced sample was peripheral blood, obtained on day 0 of AZD1222 vaccination. The sequence derives from an adult in good health. DNA of the CDR3: TGCGCCAGCAGCCAACAGGGAGGGGGCACTGAAGCTTTCTTT. Residues: CASSQQGGGTEAFF.